This T cell receptor (beta chain) was observed in a study of cytomegalovirus exposure and HLA in healthy donors. Background on the study: A prior study identified 110 million or so unique TCR beta sequences from some 180 million T cells. Whole-study results and caveats: Most TCRs appeared rarely, but some public TCRs recurred in many donors.

Remarks on this clone: Its specificity is unknown.

PCR was performed using 60 Vbeta and 13 Jbeta primers. TCRdb's copy holds only in-frame clones and misses some; the assay was immunoSEQ multiplex PCR. Of approximately 150,000 clones listed, 80% are singletons. The J segment lost 5 bases and the V segment lost 4 bases, leaving 10 bases of the junction unmatched. Germline V gene lookup returns CDR1 MNHNY and CDR2 SVGAGI (reference sequence). This CDR3 comprises 15 residues. This sequence joins TRBV6-6 and TRBJ2-5; 7 bases align to TRBD1. The TCR sequence derives from a woman aged 45-65 years in good health and CMV-seronegative. The sequenced sample consisted of PBMCs. This CDR3 reads CASSFETGFGETQYF. In nucleotides, the CDR3 is TGTGCCAGCAGTTTCGAGACAGGGTTCGGGGAGACCCAGTACTTC.